This entry concerns a single T cell receptor (beta chain). The target antigen is unknown. These data originate in a study of tumor and adjacent non-tumor tissue in lung cancer. Study-wide results and caveats: Tumor tissue had significantly higher TCR diversity than normal lung.

The template was RNA from unsorted bulk tissue. A modified ARM-PCR protocol with three rounds of nested PCR amplified TCRbeta. One entry per CDR3 protein, called by TCRdb with MiXCR from the multiplex PCR reads. The table lists more than 60,000 distinct CDR3 sequences, over 75% of them singletons. Trimming stripped 2 bases from V and 8 bases from J, with 28 bases between. The CDR3 has 19 amino acids. The source material was lung tumor tissue. This receptor was obtained from a woman aged 45-65 years with non-small cell lung cancer. The V call is TRBV12-3 or TRBV12-4, the J call TRBJ2-1; D is possibly TRBD1 (5 bases). CDR3 sequence reads: CASSLSSPGQRIRSDEQFF. The CDR3 nucleotides read TGTGCCAGCAGTTTAAGCTCACCAGGACAACGAATTAGGTCGGATGAGCAGTTCTTC.